This TCR beta chain comes out of a study of neurological immune-mediated disorders. This CDR3 comprises 14 residues. Trimming took off 0 bases at V and 6 bases at J, with 9 bases between the two ends. Germline-derived CDR1 and CDR2 are SGHRS and YFSETQ. TCRdb reprocessed the 5' RACE reads via MiXCR and lists one record per CDR3 protein. The table records over 55,000 distinct CDR3 sequences, 2.5% of them present only once. This clonotype appeared many times. The clonotype comes from a man aged 45-60 years with multiple sclerosis. Sequencing was carried out using PBMCs. The chain couples TRBV5-1 to TRBJ2-2, with D tentatively TRBD1 or TRBD2 (5 bases each). The CDR3 DNA follows: TGCGCCAGCAGCTTGGGGGGGTCCCCCGGGGAGCTGTTTTTT. This sequence encodes CASSLGGSPGELFF. The whole variable domain, filled in from reference TRBV5-1 and TRBJ2-2, reads KAGVTQTPRYLIKTRGQQVTLSCSPISGHRSVSWYQQTPGQGLQFLFEYFSETQRNKGNFPGRFSGRQFSNSRSEMNVSTLELGDSALYLCASSLGGSPGELFFGEGSRLTVL.